A single sample gave rise to the 16 T cell receptor beta chains below, sequenced in a study of T cells after yellow fever vaccination. TCRdb reanalysed the 5' RACE reads using MiXCR and keeps one entry per CDR3 protein. The data hold 400,000 to 450,000 distinct CDR3 sequences, with about 17% observed a single time. Sequenced here: PBMCs, sampled before the yellow fever booster vaccination. These receptors came from a man aged 18-30 years who received the YFV17D yellow fever vaccine.

This clonotype was seen repeatedly, ten times or more. This chain connects TRBV7-6 to TRBJ1-2, with 8 bases matching TRBD1. This CDR3 region has 15 residues. V lost 0 bases, J lost 2 bases, and 2 bases stayed unmatched. Germline-derived CDR1 and CDR2 are SGHVS and FNYEAQ. The CDR3 DNA is TGTGCCAGCAGCTTAGCCGGGACAGGCAACTATGGCTACACCTTC. Amino acids: CASSLAGTGNYGYTF.

This clonotype came up a few times. CDR3 bases: TGTGCCAGCAGCTTAGACGGCGGGGAGCTGTTTTTT. It is translated as CASSLDGGELFF. J is TRBJ2-2 and V is TRBV11-2, with D uncertain. The germline V gene has CDR1 SGHAT and CDR2 FQNNGV. V was cut by 0 bases and J by 7 bases, with 3 bases left in between. The CDR3 sequence is 12 residues long.

To note about this clonotype: A much larger clone sits a single nucleotide away, making a read error possible. V gene TRBV28 combines with J gene TRBJ2-5, with D uncertain. V lost 7 bases, J lost 7 bases, and 10 bases lay in between. This CDR3 region has 11 residues. Looked up from germline, CDR1 is MDHEN and CDR2 is SYDVKM. The CDR3 sequence: CASISMGTQYF. CDR3 bases: TGTGCCAGCATCTCTATGGGGACCCAGTACTTC.

This clonotype was seen once. This chain connects TRBV6-4 to TRBJ1-2; D remains unclear. Per germline, CDR1 MRHNA and CDR2 SNTAGT. V lost 2 bases and J lost 4, with 5 bases in between. CDR3 length: 12 amino acids. The CDR3 is CASSDGSYGYTF. The CDR3 coding sequence is TGTGCCAGCAGTGACGGAAGCTATGGCTACACCTTC.

This clonotype was found many times. The chain employs TRBV7-6 and TRBJ2-3; TRBD2 aligns across 7 bases. The CDR3 is 16 residues long. Germline lookup yields CDR1 SGHVS and CDR2 FNYEAQ. Trimming at V came to 3 bases and at J to 6 bases, leaving 12 bases not matched to a gene. The CDR3 spells CASSLESGATADTQYF. The DNA of the CDR3 is TGTGCCAGCAGCTTGGAAAGCGGGGCCACGGCGGATACGCAGTATTTT. The entire variable domain, with the rest obtained from reference TRBV7-6 and TRBJ2-3, is as follows: GAGVSQSPRYKVTKRGQDVALRCDPISGHVSLYWYRQALGQGPEFLTYFNYEAQQDKSGLPNDRFSAERPEGSISTLTIQRTEQRDSAMYRCASSLESGATADTQYFGPGTRLTVL.

This clonotype was observed at least ten times. The genes are TRBV20-1 and TRBJ2-2; TRBD1 might be the D (5 bases). This CDR3 contains 14 residues. V shed 3 bases and J shed 6 bases, with 14 bases lying between them. Germline V CDR1 and CDR2: DFQATT, SNEGSKA (reference sequence). The CDR3: CSASNPRGAGELFF. The CDR3 nucleotides read TGCAGTGCTAGTAACCCAAGGGGCGCCGGGGAGCTGTTTTTT.

This clonotype showed up just a few times. The chain employs TRBV18 and TRBJ2-7; 9 bases are shared with TRBD1. The V segment lost 3 bases and the J segment 1 base; nucleotides outside the gene matches: 10. CDR3 length equals 17 residues. Germline V CDR1 and CDR2: KGHSH, LQKENI. CDR3 bases: TGTGCCAGCTCACCTTACTCGGACAGGGGACTTTCCTACGAGCAGTACGTC. It translates to CASSPYSDRGLSYEQYV.

This sequence joins TRBV7-3 and TRBJ2-3; 13 bases match TRBD2. The CDR3 loop spans 16 amino acids. In germline, CDR1 is SGHTA, CDR2 FQGTGA. V trimming: 5 bases; J trimming: 3 bases; junction bases outside the gene matches: 5. The chain's CDR3 is CASSPTSGGTTDTQYF. The CDR3 DNA follows: TGTGCCAGCAGCCCGACTAGCGGGGGGACGACAGATACGCAGTATTTT.

The chain recombines TRBV7-2 with TRBJ2-5; tentatively, D is TRBD1 (5 bases). Trimming removed 1 base from V and 11 bases from J, with 8 bases in between. The CDR3 contains 11 residues. CDR1 and CDR2 from the germline V gene are SGHTA and FQGNSA. The CDR3 loop is CASSLGQGQYF. The CDR3 region has the DNA TGTGCCAGCAGCTTAGGGCAGGGACAGTACTTC.

The V call is TRBV11-2, the J call TRBJ2-3; TRBD2 matches 8 bases. With 8 bases clipped from V and 3 bases from J, the junction kept 10 bases outside the gene matches. CDR1 SGHAT and CDR2 FQNNGV come from the germline V gene. The length of the CDR3 is 15 residues. The CDR3 DNA reads TGTGCCAGCGGGACCGGGGGGGCACGTACAGATACGCAGTATTTT. Translation gives CASGTGGARTDTQYF.

In this sample, this clonotype turned up many times. The V and J genes are TRBV30 and TRBJ1-1; TRBD1 agrees at 10 bases. Germline V lookup: CDR1 GTSNPN, CDR2 SVGIG (reference sequence). This CDR3 contains 12 residues. V shed 6 bases, J shed 4 bases, and the junction held 2 bases outside the gene matches. The CDR3 spells CACWDRGTEAFF. The CDR3 DNA is TGTGCCTGTTGGGACAGGGGCACTGAAGCTTTCTTT. Full variable domain (missing parts from reference TRBV30 and TRBJ1-1): SQTIHQWPATLVQPVGSPLSLECTVEGTSNPNLYWYRQAAGRGLQLLFYSVGIGQISSEVPQNLSASRPQDRQFILSSKKLLLSDSGFYLCACWDRGTEAFFGQGTRLTVV.

This clonotype was counted a few times. The chain has TRBV5-1 and TRBJ2-7; TRBD1 is a possible D gene (6 bases). This CDR3 region has 12 residues. Germline CDR1 and CDR2: SGHRS and YFSETQ. V was pared by 4 bases and J by 7 bases, with 12 bases between. The CDR3 region is CASSVRGWEQYV. The CDR3 DNA is TGCGCCAGCAGCGTAAGGGGGTGGGAGCAGTACGTC.

V is TRBV5-5 and J is TRBJ2-7; unclear D gene. This CDR3 is built from 14 residues. From germline, CDR1 is SGHKS and CDR2 YYEKEE (reference sequence). The V end was cut by 0 bases, the J end by 2 bases, with 9 bases between. The CDR3 protein is CASSLGAGTYEQYV. The DNA of the CDR3 is TGTGCCAGCAGCTTGGGAGCCGGAACCTACGAGCAGTACGTC.

This clonotype has at least ten counts. The CDR3 DNA reads as TGCGCCAGCAGCGAGCCGGGCGGAGAGACCCAGTACTTC. Translating gives CASSEPGGETQYF. The chain links TRBV5-1 to TRBJ2-5, with D unclear. The CDR3 loop spans 13 amino acids. Trimming took 4 bases from V and 4 from J, leaving 11 bases between them. From germline, CDR1 is SGHRS and CDR2 YFSETQ.

This clonotype was seen many times. CDR3 bases: TGTGCCAGCAGCCTAGGAGGTGGTTCAGATACGCAGTATTTT. This translates into CASSLGGGSDTQYF. The chain recombines TRBV7-6 with TRBJ2-3; TRBD2 might be the D (5 bases). This CDR3 comprises 14 residues. V lost 5 bases and J 4 bases, leaving 13 bases between the germline ends. The germline V gene encodes CDR1 SGHVS and CDR2 FNYEAQ.

V usage is TRBV29-1 and J usage is TRBJ1-4, with 7 bases lining up with TRBD1. V dropped 6 bases and J dropped 5; count of bases not matched to a gene: 9. The CDR3 loop spans 14 amino acids. From germline, CDR1 is SQVTM and CDR2 ANQGSEA. CDR3 DNA sequence: TGCAGCGTCGTCCCGACAGGGACGAATGAAAAACTGTTTTTT. Translation gives CSVVPTGTNEKLFF.